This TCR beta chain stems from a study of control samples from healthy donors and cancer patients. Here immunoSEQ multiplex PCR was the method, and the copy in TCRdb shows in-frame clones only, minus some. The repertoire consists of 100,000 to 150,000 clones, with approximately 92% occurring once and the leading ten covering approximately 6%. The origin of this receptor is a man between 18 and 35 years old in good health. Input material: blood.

The CDR3: CASSVLSGELFF. The DNA of the CDR3 is TGTGCCAGCAGCGTCCTGTCGGGGGAGCTGTTTTTT. The V call is TRBV9, the J call TRBJ2-2; D gene ambiguous. The V and J ends lost 2 bases and 8 bases respectively, with 7 bases between them. The CDR3 extends over 12 amino acids. In germline, CDR1 is SGDLS, CDR2 YYNGEE.